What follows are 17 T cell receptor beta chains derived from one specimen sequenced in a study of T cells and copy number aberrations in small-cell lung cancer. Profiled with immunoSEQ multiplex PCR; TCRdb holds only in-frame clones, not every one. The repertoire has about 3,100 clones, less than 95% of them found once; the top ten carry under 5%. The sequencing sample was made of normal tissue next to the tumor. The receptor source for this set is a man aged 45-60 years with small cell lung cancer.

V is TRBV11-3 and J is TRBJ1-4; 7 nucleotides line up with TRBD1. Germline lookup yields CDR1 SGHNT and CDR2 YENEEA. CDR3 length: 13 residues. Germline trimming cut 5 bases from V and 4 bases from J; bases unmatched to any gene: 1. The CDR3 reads CASSRDSNEKLFF. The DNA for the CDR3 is TGTGCCAGCAGCCGGGACAGTAATGAAAAACTGTTTTTT.

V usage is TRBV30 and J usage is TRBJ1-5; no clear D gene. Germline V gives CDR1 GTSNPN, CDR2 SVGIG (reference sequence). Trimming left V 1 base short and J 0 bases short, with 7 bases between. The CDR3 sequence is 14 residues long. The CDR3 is CAWSGQSSNQPQHF. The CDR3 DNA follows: TGTGCCTGGAGTGGGCAGTCTAGCAATCAGCCCCAGCATTTT. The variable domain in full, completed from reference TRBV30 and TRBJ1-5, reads SQTIHQWPATLVQPVGSPLSLECTVEGTSNPNLYWYRQAAGRGLQLLFYSVGIGQISSEVPQNLSASRPQDRQFILSSKKLLLSDSGFYLCAWSGQSSNQPQHFGDGTRLSIL.

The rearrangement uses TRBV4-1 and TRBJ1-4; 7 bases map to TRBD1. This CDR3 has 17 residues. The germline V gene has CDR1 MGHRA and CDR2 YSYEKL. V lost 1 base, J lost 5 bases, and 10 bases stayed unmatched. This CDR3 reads CASSQVLRGRENEKLFF. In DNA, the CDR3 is TGCGCCAGCAGCCAAGTTTTGAGGGGGCGCGAGAATGAAAAACTGTTTTTT.

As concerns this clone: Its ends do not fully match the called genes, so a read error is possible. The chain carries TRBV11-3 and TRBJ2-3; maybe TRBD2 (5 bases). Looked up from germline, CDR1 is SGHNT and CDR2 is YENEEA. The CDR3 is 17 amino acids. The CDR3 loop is CTSSGTAPVPSTDTQYF. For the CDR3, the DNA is TGTACCAGCAGCGGAACGGCGCCAGTACCTAGCACAGATACGCAGTATTTT.

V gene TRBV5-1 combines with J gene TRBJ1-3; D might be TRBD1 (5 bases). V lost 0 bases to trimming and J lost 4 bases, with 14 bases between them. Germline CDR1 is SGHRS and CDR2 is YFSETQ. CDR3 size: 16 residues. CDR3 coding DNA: TGCGCCAGCAGCTTGGGTGCAGGGTCGAAAGGAAACACCATATATTTT. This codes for CASSLGAGSKGNTIYF.

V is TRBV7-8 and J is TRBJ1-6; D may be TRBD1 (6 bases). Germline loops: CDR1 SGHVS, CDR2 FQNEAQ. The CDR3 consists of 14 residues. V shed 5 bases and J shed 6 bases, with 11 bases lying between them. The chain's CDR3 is CASSPQGINSPLHF. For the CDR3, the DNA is TGTGCCAGCAGCCCACAGGGAATTAATTCACCCCTCCACTTT.

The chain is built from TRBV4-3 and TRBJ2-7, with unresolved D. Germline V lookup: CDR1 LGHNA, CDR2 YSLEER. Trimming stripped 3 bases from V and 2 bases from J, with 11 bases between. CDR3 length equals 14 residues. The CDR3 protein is CASSHYKGPYEQYF. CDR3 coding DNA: TGCGCCAGCAGCCATTATAAAGGGCCCTACGAGCAGTACTTC.

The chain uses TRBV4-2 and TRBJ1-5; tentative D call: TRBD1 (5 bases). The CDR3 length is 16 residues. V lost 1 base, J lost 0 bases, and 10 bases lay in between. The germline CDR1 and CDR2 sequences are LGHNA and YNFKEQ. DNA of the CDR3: TGTGCCAGCAGCCAAGGGTGGGGGAATAGCAATCAGCCCCAGCATTTT. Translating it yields CASSQGWGNSNQPQHF.

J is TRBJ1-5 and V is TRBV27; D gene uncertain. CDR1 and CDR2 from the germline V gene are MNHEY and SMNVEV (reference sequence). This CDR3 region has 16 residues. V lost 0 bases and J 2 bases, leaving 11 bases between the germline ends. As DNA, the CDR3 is TGTGCCAGCAGTTTATCTCGACCCGCGGGCAATCAGCCCCAGCATTTT. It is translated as CASSLSRPAGNQPQHF.

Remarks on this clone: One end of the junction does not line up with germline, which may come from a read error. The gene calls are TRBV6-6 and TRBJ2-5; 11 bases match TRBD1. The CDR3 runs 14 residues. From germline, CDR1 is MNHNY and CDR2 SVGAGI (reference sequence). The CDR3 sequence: CASKWTGGQETQYF. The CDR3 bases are TGTGCCAGCAAATGGACAGGGGGCCAAGAAACCCAGTACTTC.

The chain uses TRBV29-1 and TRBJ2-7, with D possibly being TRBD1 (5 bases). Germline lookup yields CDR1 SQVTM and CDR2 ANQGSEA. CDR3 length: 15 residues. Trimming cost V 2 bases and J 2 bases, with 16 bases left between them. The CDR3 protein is CSVESRGRGTYEQYF. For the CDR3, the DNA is TGCAGCGTTGAAAGTCGTGGTAGGGGAACCTACGAGCAGTACTTC.

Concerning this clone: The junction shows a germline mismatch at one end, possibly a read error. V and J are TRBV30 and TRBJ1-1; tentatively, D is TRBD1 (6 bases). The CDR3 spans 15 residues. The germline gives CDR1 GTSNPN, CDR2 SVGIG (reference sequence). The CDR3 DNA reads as TGTGCCTGGAGTGTCCCCGGACAGAGGAACGCTGAAGCTTTCTTT. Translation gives CAWSVPGQRNAEAFF.

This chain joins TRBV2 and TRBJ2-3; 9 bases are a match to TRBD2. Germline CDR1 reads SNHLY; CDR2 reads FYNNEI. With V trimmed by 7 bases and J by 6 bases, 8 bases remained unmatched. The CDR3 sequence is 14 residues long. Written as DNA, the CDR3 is TGTGCCAGCACTAGCGGGGTGATACGGGATACGCAGTATTTT. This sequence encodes CASTSGVIRDTQYF.

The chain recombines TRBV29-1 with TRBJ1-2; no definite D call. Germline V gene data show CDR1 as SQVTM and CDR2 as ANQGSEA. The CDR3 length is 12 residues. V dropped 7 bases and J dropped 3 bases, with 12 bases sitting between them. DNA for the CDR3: TGCAGCGCTCCGGACGGCCACTATGGCTACACCTTC. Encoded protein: CSAPDGHYGYTF.

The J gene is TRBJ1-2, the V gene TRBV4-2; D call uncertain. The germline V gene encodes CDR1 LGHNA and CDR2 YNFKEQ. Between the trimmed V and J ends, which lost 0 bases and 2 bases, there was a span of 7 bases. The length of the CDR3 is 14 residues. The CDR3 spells CASSQEKGNYGYTF. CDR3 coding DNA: TGTGCCAGCAGCCAAGAGAAGGGAAACTATGGCTACACCTTC.

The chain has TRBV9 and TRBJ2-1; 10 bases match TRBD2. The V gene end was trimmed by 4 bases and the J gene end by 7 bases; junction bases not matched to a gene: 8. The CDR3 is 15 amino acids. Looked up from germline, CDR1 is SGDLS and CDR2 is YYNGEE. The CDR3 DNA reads TGTGCCAGCAGCCCGGGACTAGCGTTGGGAAATGAGCAGTTCTTC. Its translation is CASSPGLALGNEQFF.

The CDR3: CASSLWKHF. As DNA, the CDR3 is TGTGCCAGCAGCCTCTGGAAGCATTTT. The chain is built from TRBV3-2 and TRBJ1-5. TRBV3-2 constitutes a pseudogene. CDR3 length: 9 residues.